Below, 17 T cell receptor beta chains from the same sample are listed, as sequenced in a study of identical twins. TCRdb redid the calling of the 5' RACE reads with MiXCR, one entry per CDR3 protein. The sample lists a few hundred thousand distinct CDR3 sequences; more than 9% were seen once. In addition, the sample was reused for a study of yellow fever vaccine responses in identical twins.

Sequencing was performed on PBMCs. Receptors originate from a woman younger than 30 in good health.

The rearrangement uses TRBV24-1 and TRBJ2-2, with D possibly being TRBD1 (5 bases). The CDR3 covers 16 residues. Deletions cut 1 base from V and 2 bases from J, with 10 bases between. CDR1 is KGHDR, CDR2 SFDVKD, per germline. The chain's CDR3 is CATSDFPQANTGELFF. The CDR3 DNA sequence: TGTGCCACCAGTGATTTCCCACAGGCTAACACCGGGGAGCTGTTTTTT.

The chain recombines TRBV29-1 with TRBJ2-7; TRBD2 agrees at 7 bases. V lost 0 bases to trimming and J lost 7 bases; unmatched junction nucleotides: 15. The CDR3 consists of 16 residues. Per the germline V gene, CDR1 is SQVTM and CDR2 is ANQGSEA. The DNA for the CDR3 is TGCAGCGTTGAAGATCTAGCGGATCCGCGGGGAAGGGAGCAGTACTTC. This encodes CSVEDLADPRGREQYF.

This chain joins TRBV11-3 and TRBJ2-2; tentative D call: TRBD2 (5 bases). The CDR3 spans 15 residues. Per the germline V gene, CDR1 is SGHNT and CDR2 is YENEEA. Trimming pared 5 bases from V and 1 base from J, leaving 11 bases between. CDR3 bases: TGTGCCAGCAGCCGGGGTATTTTGAACACCGGGGAGCTGTTTTTT. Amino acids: CASSRGILNTGELFF. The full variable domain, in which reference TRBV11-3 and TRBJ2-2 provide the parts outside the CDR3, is EAGVVQSPRYKIIEKKQPVAFWCNPISGHNTLYWYLQNLGQGPELLIRYENEEAVDDSQLPKDRFSAERLKGVDSTLKIQPAELGDSAVYLCASSRGILNTGELFFGEGSRLTVL.

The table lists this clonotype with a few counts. CDR3 sequence reads: CASSLARQVNEQFF. As DNA, the CDR3 is TGCGCCAGCAGCTTGGCCCGACAGGTAAACGAGCAGTTCTTC. The V call is TRBV5-1, the J call TRBJ2-1, with D possibly TRBD1 on 6 matching bases. The V end was cut by 0 bases, the J end by 10 bases, with 14 bases between. Germline V gives CDR1 SGHRS, CDR2 YFSETQ. The CDR3 has 14 amino acids.

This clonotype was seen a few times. The CDR3 coding sequence is TGTGCCAGCAGCTTAGAACCCGCCGGGTACGAGCAGTACTTC. Protein: CASSLEPAGYEQYF. The chain has TRBV7-2 and TRBJ2-7; D is unresolved. Trimming cost V 1 base and J 4 bases, with 11 bases left between them. The CDR3 has 14 residues. Germline CDR1 SGHTA, CDR2 FQGNSA. Variable domain in full (rest from reference TRBV7-2 and TRBJ2-7): GAGVSQSPSNKVTEKGKDVELRCDPISGHTALYWYRQSLGQGLEFLIYFQGNSAPDKSGLPSDRFSAERTGGSVSTLTIQRTQQEDSAVYLCASSLEPAGYEQYFGPGTRLTVT.

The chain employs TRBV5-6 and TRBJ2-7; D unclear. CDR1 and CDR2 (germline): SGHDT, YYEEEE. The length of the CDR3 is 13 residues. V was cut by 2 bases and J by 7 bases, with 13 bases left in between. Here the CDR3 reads CASSFRQIREQYF. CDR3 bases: TGTGCCAGCAGCTTCAGGCAGATACGTGAGCAGTACTTC. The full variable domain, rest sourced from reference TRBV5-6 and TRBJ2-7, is DAGVTQSPTHLIKTRGQQVTLRCSPKSGHDTVSWYQQALGQGPQFIFQYYEEEERQRGNFPDRFSGHQFPNYSSELNVNALLLGDSALYLCASSFRQIREQYFGPGTRLTVT.

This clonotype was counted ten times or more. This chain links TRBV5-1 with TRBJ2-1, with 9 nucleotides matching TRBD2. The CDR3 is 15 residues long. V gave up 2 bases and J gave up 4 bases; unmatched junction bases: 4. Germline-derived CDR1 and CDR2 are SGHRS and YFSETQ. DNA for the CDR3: TGCGCCAGCAGCTTAGCTAGCGGGGCATACAATGAGCAGTTCTTC. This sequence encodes CASSLASGAYNEQFF.

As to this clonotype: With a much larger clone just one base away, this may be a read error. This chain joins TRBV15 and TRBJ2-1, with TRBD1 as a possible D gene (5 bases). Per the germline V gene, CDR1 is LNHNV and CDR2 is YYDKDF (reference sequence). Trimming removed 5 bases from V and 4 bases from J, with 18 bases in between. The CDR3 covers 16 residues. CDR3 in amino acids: CATSSPRGLGYNEQFF. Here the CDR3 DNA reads TGTGCCACCAGCTCCCCTAGGGGATTGGGGTACAATGAGCAGTTCTTC.

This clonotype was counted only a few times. The CDR3 sequence: CASSPRDQNLQETQYF. CDR3 in DNA: TGTGCCAGCTCACCCAGAGACCAGAACCTCCAAGAGACCCAGTACTTC. The V gene is TRBV18, the J gene TRBJ2-5; D remains ambiguous. The CDR3 has 16 residues. The germline gives CDR1 KGHSH, CDR2 LQKENI. V was trimmed by 3 bases and J by 1 base, leaving 15 bases between them.

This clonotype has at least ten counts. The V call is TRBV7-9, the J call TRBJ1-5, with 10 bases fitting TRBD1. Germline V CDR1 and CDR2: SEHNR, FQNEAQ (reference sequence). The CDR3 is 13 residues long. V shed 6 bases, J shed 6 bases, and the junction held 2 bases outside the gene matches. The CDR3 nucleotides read TGTGCCAGCAGTTGGGACAGGGGTCAGCCCCAGCATTTT. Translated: CASSWDRGQPQHF.

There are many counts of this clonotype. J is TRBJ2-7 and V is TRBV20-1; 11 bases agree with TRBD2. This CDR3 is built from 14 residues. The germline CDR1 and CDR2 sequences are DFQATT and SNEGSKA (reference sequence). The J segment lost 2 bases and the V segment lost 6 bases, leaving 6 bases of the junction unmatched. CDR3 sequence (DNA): TGCAGTGCCAGTGGGACTAGCGGTCCCTACGAGCAGTACTTC. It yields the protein CSASGTSGPYEQYF.

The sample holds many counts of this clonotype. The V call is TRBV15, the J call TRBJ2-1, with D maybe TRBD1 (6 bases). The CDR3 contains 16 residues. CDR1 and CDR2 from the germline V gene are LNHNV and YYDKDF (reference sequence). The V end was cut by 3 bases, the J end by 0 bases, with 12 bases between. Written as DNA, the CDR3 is TGTGCCACCAGCAGCCTCGGGACAACCTCCTACAATGAGCAGTTCTTC. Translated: CATSSLGTTSYNEQFF.

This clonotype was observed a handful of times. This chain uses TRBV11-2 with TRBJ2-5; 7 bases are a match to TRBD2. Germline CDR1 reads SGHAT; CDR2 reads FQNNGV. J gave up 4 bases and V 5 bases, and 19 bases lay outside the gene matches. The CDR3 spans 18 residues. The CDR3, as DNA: TGTGCCAGCAGCCCCCGGAGCCAGAGTCTAGCGGTATCAGAGACCCAGTACTTC. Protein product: CASSPRSQSLAVSETQYF.

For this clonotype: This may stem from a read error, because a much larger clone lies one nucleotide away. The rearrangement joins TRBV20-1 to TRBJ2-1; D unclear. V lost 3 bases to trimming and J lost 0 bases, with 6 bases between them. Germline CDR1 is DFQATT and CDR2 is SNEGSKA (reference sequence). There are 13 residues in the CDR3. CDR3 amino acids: CSASGPSYNEQFF. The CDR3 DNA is TGCAGTGCTAGCGGGCCCTCCTACAATGAGCAGTTCTTC.

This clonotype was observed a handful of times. The CDR3 loop is CASSLRDGTEYNEQFF. The CDR3 nucleotides are TGTGCCAGCAGCTTAAGGGACGGAACTGAGTACAATGAGCAGTTCTTC. The V and J genes are TRBV7-8 and TRBJ2-1; possibly TRBD1 or TRBD2 for D (5 bases each). The CDR3 is made up of 16 amino acids. The ends were cut back, 2 bases at V and 4 bases at J, with 15 bases in the middle. Germline CDR1 reads SGHVS; CDR2 reads FQNEAQ.

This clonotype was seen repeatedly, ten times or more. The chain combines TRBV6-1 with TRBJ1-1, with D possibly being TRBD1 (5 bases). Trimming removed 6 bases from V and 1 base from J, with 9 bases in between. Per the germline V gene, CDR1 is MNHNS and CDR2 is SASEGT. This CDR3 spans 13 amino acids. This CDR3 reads CASRRGPNTEAFF. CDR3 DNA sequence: TGTGCCAGCAGGAGGGGACCGAACACTGAAGCTTTCTTT.

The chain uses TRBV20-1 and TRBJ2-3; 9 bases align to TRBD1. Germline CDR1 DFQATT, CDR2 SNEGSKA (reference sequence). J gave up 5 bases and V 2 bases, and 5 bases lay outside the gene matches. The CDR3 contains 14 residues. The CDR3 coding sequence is TGCAGTGCTAGAAGGGACAGGGTAGTAGATACGCAGTATTTT. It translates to CSARRDRVVDTQYF.